This T cell receptor beta chain was identified during a study of T cells after yellow fever vaccination. Broader study findings: FACS-sorted repertoires might harbor abundant contaminating clonotypes from the bulk population. Peak timing came faster in the weaker secondary response, day 5 versus 15.

In the case of this clonotype: Antigen specificity is unknown.

TCRdb redid the calling of the 5' RACE reads with MiXCR, one entry per CDR3 protein. This table has hundreds of thousands of distinct CDR3 sequences, about 12% appearing once. The CDR3 contains 15 residues. In germline, CDR1 is MNHEY, CDR2 SVGAGI. V lost 0 bases and J lost 5; bases outside the gene matches: 5. The source is a young man who received the YFV17D yellow fever vaccine. This chain links TRBV6-5 with TRBJ2-7, with 9 bases identical to TRBD1. This specimen was PBMCs, taken on the day of the yellow fever booster vaccination. The CDR3 DNA sequence: TGTGCCAGCAGTTACTCAGGACAGGGGAAAGACGAGCAGTACTTC. Translation: CASSYSGQGKDEQYF.